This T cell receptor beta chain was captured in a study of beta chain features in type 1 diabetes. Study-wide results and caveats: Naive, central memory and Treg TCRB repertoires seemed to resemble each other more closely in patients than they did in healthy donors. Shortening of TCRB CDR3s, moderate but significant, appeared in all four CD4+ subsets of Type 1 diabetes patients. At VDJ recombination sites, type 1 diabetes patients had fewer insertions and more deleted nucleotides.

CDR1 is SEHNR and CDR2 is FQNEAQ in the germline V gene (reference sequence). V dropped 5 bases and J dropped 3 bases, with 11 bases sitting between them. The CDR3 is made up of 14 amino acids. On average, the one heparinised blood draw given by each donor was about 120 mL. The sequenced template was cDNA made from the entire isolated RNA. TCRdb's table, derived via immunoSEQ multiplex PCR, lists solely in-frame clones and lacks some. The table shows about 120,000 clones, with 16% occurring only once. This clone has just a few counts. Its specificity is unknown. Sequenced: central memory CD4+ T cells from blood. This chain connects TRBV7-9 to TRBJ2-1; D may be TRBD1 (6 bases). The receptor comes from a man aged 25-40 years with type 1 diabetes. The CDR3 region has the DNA TGTGCCAGCAGCCTAAGGACAGTCTACAATGAGCAGTTCTTC. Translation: CASSLRTVYNEQFF.